The 22 T cell receptor beta chains given below trace back to one sample, sequenced in a study of T cells in localized non-small cell lung cancer. Sequencing used immunoSEQ multiplex PCR; TCRdb keeps in-frame clones, though not all of them. The repertoire consists of about 2,100 clones, with 15% to 20% occurring once and the leading ten covering approximately 12%. The sequences come from normal lung tissue next to the tumor, collected before any cancer treatment. Receptor source: a male donor aged 60 or over with stage I non-small cell lung cancer.

The chain carries TRBV15 and TRBJ2-4; 14 positions match TRBD2. The junction had 16 bases not matched to a gene; V was cut back by 3 bases and J by 0 bases. CDR1 and CDR2 from the germline V gene are LNHNV and YYDKDF (reference sequence). The CDR3 runs 22 residues. This chain's CDR3 is CATSSLWGLAGVRDIAKNIQYF. The CDR3 coding sequence is TGTGCCACCAGCAGTCTCTGGGGACTAGCGGGAGTCCGAGACATAGCCAAAAACATTCAGTACTTC.

This clone is judged medium-sized (0.01 to 0.1%). The J gene is TRBJ2-1, the V gene TRBV11-3, with TRBD2 matching over 7 bases. Germline CDR1 and CDR2: SGHNT and YENEEA. Losses at the gene ends were 2 bases for V and 2 bases for J; bases not matched to a gene: 6. The CDR3 has 16 amino acids. In nucleotides, the CDR3 is TGTGCCAGCAGCTTAAGGGGACTATACACCTACAATGAGCAGTTCTTC. Protein: CASSLRGLYTYNEQFF.

This clone was counted many times. V and J are TRBV11-3 and TRBJ2-5, with a tentative D call TRBD2 (5 bases). This CDR3 has 15 residues. The germline V gene has CDR1 SGHNT and CDR2 YENEEA. V was pared by 0 bases and J by 5 bases, with 13 bases between. CDR3 amino acids: CASSLDLGSRETQYF. In nucleotides, the CDR3 is TGTGCCAGCAGCTTAGATTTAGGGAGCCGGGAGACCCAGTACTTC.

This clone is labeled as medium-sized. The V gene is TRBV6-8, the J gene TRBJ2-3; 16 nucleotides agree with TRBD2. The CDR3 totals 16 residues. Germline CDR1 is MNHGY and CDR2 is SAAAGT. After removal of 5 bases from V and 4 bases from J, the junction contained 3 bases not matched to a gene. The CDR3 DNA follows: TGTGCCAGCAGTGGAGGGACTAGCGGGGGGGCAGATACGCAGTATTTT. Encoded protein: CASSGGTSGGADTQYF.

This clone is medium-sized in the sample. The chain employs TRBV9 and TRBJ2-7, with D perhaps TRBD2 (5 bases). Trimming removed 5 bases from V and 0 bases from J, with 15 bases in between. The CDR3 is 15 residues long. CDR1 is SGDLS and CDR2 is YYNGEE in the germline V gene. The CDR3 reads CASSEEGGSSYEQYF. Here the CDR3 DNA reads TGTGCCAGCAGTGAAGAGGGTGGGAGCTCCTACGAGCAGTACTTC.

The chain combines TRBV11-3 with TRBJ1-1; the D gene is possibly TRBD1 (5 bases). This CDR3 is 14 amino acids long. Germline CDR1 reads SGHNT; CDR2 reads YENEEA. Trimming removed 3 bases from V and 3 bases from J, with 11 bases in between. The CDR3 here is CASSFRAEHTEAFF. The CDR3 nucleotides are TGTGCCAGCAGCTTCAGGGCCGAGCACACTGAAGCTTTCTTT.

The chain is built from TRBV25-1 and TRBJ2-3; D ambiguous. V was pared by 3 bases and J by 2 bases, with 12 bases between. The germline V gene encodes CDR1 MGHDK and CDR2 SYGVNS. The CDR3 sequence is 15 residues long. The CDR3 nucleotides read TGTGCCAGCAGTGAGTCAGTCTCCTCCACAGATACGCAGTATTTT. It is translated as CASSESVSSTDTQYF.

This sequence joins TRBV6-8 and TRBJ2-7; 8 nucleotides align to TRBD2. This CDR3 region has 12 residues. Germline V gene data show CDR1 as MNHGY and CDR2 as SAAAGT. V trimming: 10 bases; J trimming: 3 bases; junction bases outside the gene matches: 5. CDR3 in amino acids: CAIATSGYEQYF. CDR3 sequence (DNA): TGTGCCATCGCCACTAGCGGCTACGAGCAGTACTTC.

This clone was counted only a few times. The chain joins TRBV6-8 to TRBJ2-3, with 7 bases identical to TRBD1. This CDR3 is built from 12 residues. The V segment lost 10 bases and the J segment 7 bases; nucleotides outside the gene matches: 8. Germline V gives CDR1 MNHGY, CDR2 SAAAGT. This CDR3 reads CATGQDDNTQYF. The CDR3 DNA reads TGTGCCACCGGACAGGACGATAATACGCAGTATTTT.

The CDR3 spells CASSQIPGPPTDTQYF. The CDR3 DNA reads as TGCGCCAGCAGCCAGATTCCGGGACCCCCCACAGATACGCAGTATTTT. V and J are TRBV4-1 and TRBJ2-3, with D perhaps being TRBD1 or TRBD2 (5 bases each). CDR3 length equals 16 residues. V was clipped by 3 bases and J by 2 bases, with 15 bases between them. CDR1 is MGHRA, CDR2 YSYEKL, per germline.

In its sample, this clone is medium-sized. This chain links TRBV11-3 with TRBJ2-5; D is possibly TRBD1 or TRBD2 (5 bases each). V was trimmed by 5 bases and J by 5 bases, leaving 18 bases between them. CDR3 length: 15 residues. CDR1 and CDR2 (germline): SGHNT, YENEEA. The CDR3 bases are TGTGCCAGCAGCCCCAACGTTGGGGGTGGCGAGACCCAGTACTTC. Its translation: CASSPNVGGGETQYF.

V gene TRBV11-3 combines with J gene TRBJ1-1, with 8 nucleotides matching TRBD1. Germline V CDR1 and CDR2: SGHNT, YENEEA. The CDR3 is made up of 17 amino acids. J was trimmed by 2 bases and V by 2 bases; bases with no gene match: 10. The chain's CDR3 is CASSLSTGGARNTEAFF. CDR3 bases: TGTGCCAGCAGCTTATCCACAGGGGGGGCAAGAAACACTGAAGCTTTCTTT.

This clone is medium-sized in the sample. The V and J genes are TRBV10-3 and TRBJ2-5, with D hard to call. V was clipped by 0 bases and J by 6 bases, with 8 bases between them. Per germline, CDR1 ENHRY and CDR2 SYGVKD. The CDR3 spans 13 residues. CDR3 amino acids: CAISESTEQTQYF. The DNA for the CDR3 is TGTGCCATCAGTGAGTCGACGGAGCAGACCCAGTACTTC.

This clone is medium-sized in the sample. V usage is TRBV11-3 and J usage is TRBJ2-3, with TRBD2 matching over 9 bases. The CDR3 has 19 residues. J lost 4 bases, V lost 3 bases, and 17 bases had no gene match. Germline values: CDR1 SGHNT, CDR2 YENEEA. The CDR3 bases are TGTGCCAGCAGCTTGGCCGGGCTAGGGACTAGCTATGGAGCAGATACGCAGTATTTT. Translation gives CASSLAGLGTSYGADTQYF.

This clone is deemed medium-sized (0.01 to 0.1%). The chain has TRBV6-8 and TRBJ2-7, with 13 bases identical to TRBD2. The germline V gene has CDR1 MNHGY and CDR2 SAAAGT. The J segment lost 3 bases and the V segment lost 6 bases, leaving 8 bases of the junction unmatched. CDR3 length: 16 amino acids. The CDR3 DNA is TGTGCCAGCAGACCGGGACTAGCGGGGAACTACTACGAGCAGTACTTC. The encoded protein is CASRPGLAGNYYEQYF.

This rearrangement joins TRBV6-8 to TRBJ1-2; D perhaps matches TRBD1 (6 bases). Trimming shortened V by 5 bases and J by 5 bases, and 24 bases separated the two germline ends. The CDR3 contains 17 residues. The germline V gene encodes CDR1 MNHGY and CDR2 SAAAGT. CDR3: CASSPPPGGAGIYGYTF. The CDR3 DNA sequence: TGTGCCAGCAGTCCCCCTCCGGGGGGCGCAGGGATTTATGGCTACACCTTC.

This clone was detected a few times. V usage is TRBV11-3 and J usage is TRBJ1-3; weak D call: TRBD1 (5 bases). The germline V gene encodes CDR1 SGHNT and CDR2 YENEEA. Trimming left V 0 bases short and J 1 base short, with 7 bases between. The CDR3 runs 15 residues. CDR3 DNA: TGTGCCAGCAGCTTAGAGGCAGGGTCTGGAAACACCATATATTTT. This gives the protein CASSLEAGSGNTIYF.

This rearrangement joins TRBV11-3 to TRBJ2-1; D gene ambiguous. The germline gives CDR1 SGHNT, CDR2 YENEEA. The V and J ends lost 2 bases and 8 bases respectively, with 13 bases between them. There are 14 residues in the CDR3. CDR3 amino acids: CASSLFEDLDEQFF. Here the CDR3 DNA reads TGTGCCAGCAGCTTATTTGAAGATCTAGATGAGCAGTTCTTC.

This clone was picked up a small number of times. This sequence joins TRBV4-1 and TRBJ2-2; 9 bases fit TRBD2. The V and J ends lost 0 bases and 3 bases, in that order; junction bases with no gene match: 8. This CDR3 contains 18 residues. Germline V gives CDR1 MGHRA, CDR2 YSYEKL. The CDR3 DNA reads TGCGCCAGCAGCCAAGATCATAGCGGGGGAGGGCACACCGGGGAGCTGTTTTTT. It yields the protein CASSQDHSGGGHTGELFF.

This clone was found a few times. The rearrangement uses TRBV19 and TRBJ2-6; 10 bases are a match to TRBD1. Trimming at V came to 5 bases and at J to 4 bases, leaving 11 bases not matched to a gene. This CDR3 spans 18 amino acids. Germline values: CDR1 LNHDA, CDR2 SQIVND (reference sequence). CDR3 nucleotides: TGTGCCAGTAGTCCTCGACAGGGGGCAGGTCTGGGGGCCAACGTCCTGACTTTC. It yields the protein CASSPRQGAGLGANVLTF.

The rearrangement joins TRBV15 to TRBJ2-1; D gene unclear. Per germline, CDR1 LNHNV and CDR2 YYDKDF (reference sequence). The V end lost 8 bases, the J end lost 0 bases, and 11 bases lay between the germline ends. The CDR3 covers 14 residues. CDR3 loop: CATEETSSYNEQFF. CDR3 DNA: TGTGCCACCGAAGAAACGAGCTCCTACAATGAGCAGTTCTTC.

By its share, this clone is medium-sized. The chain employs TRBV9 and TRBJ2-7, with TRBD2 as a possible D gene (5 bases). There are 12 residues in the CDR3. V dropped 8 bases and J dropped 3 bases, with 12 bases sitting between them. The germline gives CDR1 SGDLS, CDR2 YYNGEE. The CDR3 region has the DNA TGTGCCAGTCACTATGACTACTACGAGCAGTACTTC. This encodes CASHYDYYEQYF.